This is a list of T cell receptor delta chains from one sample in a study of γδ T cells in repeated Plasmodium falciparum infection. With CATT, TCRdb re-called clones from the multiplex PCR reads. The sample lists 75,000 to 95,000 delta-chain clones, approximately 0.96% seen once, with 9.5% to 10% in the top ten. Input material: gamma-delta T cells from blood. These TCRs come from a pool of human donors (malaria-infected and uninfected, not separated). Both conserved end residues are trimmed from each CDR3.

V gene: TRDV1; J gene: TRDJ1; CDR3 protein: ALGERLGDSDKLI
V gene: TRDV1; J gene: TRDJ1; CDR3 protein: ALGFRLHYWGINTDKLI
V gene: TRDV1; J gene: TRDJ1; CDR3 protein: ALGVPSWVYKLI
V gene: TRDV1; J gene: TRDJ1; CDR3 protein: ALGELGGPLRYTDKLI
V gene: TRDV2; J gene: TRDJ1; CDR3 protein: ACDMLGDSRTDKLI
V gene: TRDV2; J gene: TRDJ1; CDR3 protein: ACDTVSYAEGRPSYTDKLI
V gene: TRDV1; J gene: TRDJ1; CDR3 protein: ALGEGHLRTRGITAYAPDKLI
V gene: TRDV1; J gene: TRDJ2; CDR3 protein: ALGGRASSSIPAQLF
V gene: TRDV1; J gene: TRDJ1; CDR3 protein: ALGELRRFPFYWGPDKLI
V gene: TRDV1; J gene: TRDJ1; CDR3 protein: ALGEIKGYHRGPYTDKLI
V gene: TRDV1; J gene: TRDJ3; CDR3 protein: ALGPQRLPGDSWDTRQMF
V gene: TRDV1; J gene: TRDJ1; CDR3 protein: ALGEEQITENHRYWGLKYTDKLI
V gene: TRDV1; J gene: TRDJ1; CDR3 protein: ALSVVAGVFVDKLI
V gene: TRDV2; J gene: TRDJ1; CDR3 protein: ACDTVLKASGGTVKLI
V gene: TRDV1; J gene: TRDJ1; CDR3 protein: ALGEPTPEYWGITGTDKLI
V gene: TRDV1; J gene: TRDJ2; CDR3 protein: ALGAFKPTLGDTPPLLTAQLF
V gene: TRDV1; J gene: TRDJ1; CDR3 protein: ALGEPSYLTGGCYTDKLI
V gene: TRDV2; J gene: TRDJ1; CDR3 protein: ACDPLSTTDKLI
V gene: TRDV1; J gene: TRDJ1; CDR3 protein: ALGEIGLPWGIRKLI
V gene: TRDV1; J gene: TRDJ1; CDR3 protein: ALGELVGMYRHAPVLGDTTDKLI
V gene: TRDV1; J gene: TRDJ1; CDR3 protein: ALATDFLAFLTPVLGDTRLI
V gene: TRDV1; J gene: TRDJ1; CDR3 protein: ALGAFRRDWGIPSTDKLT
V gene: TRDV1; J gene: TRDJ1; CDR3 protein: ALGESPTSSMYWGITPHTDKLI
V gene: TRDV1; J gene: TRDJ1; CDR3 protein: ALGEYNYWGIRADTDKLI
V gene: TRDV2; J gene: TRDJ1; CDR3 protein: ACDARGHGSDKLI
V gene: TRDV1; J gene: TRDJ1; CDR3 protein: ALGSHPPPLGLGICEHTDKLI
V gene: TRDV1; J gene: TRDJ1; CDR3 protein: ALGESRSSTADKLI
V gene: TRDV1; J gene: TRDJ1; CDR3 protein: ALGAWRAYRADKLI
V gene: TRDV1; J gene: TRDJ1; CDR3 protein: ALGDTDDKLI
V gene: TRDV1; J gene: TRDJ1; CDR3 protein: ALGERLMRYWGIGTDKLI
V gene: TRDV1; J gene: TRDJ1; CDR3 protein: ALGTPWGTYWGITSGLKLI
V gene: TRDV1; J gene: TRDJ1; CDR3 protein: ALGFLPGAINRGIRREKLI
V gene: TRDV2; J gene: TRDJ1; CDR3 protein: ACAYLNPQTDKLI
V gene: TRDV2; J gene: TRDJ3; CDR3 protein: ACDTGGYQSWDTRQMF
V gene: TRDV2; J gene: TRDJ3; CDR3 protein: ACDTLLGPWDTRQMF
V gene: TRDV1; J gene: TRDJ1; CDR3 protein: ALGELSKPPPTTFADKLI
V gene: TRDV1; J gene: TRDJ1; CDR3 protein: ALGVLSYAAGGNPYTDKLI
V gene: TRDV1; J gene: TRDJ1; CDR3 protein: ALGELERPVLGDTLGGTDKLI
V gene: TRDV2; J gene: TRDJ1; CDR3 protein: ACEKVSLGDKDKLI
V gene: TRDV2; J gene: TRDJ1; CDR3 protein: ACDTLWGDTDKLI
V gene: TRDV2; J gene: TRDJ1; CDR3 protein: ACDPKEEHWGNTDKLI
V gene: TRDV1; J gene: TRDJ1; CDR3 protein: ALALIGATRTGGVPTKRLI
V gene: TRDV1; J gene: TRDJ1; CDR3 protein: ALGVPLNSYPGDPYTDKLI
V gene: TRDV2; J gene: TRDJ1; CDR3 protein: ACDRLGANTDKLI
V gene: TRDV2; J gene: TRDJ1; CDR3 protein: ACDTILGDPRYTDKLI
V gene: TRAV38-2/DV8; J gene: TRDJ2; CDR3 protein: AYRGLPTVWGQTAQLF
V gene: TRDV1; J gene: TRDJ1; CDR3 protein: ALGERWESRQGYTDKLI
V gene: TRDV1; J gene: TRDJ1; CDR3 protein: ALGELKSFLKYWGDTDKLI
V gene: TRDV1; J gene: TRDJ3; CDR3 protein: ALGGALAFLYQHRVDSWDTRQMF